The next 23 T cell receptor beta chains were all read from a single sample in a study of blood T cell repertoires in COVID-19. Profiled with immunoSEQ multiplex PCR; TCRdb holds only in-frame clones, not every one. The sample yields approximately 50,000 clones, 70% to 85% seen once. The specimen was peripheral blood. These receptors all come from a man aged 65-85 years with active COVID-19.

This CDR3 reads CASSYSVRKETQYF. CDR3 DNA sequence: TGTGCCAGCAGTTACTCAGTCAGAAAAGAGACCCAGTACTTC. The chain uses TRBV6-5 and TRBJ2-5; D remains ambiguous. The CDR3 loop spans 14 amino acids. Deletions cut 0 bases from V and 3 bases from J, with 8 bases between. CDR1 is MNHEY, CDR2 SVGAGI, per germline.

This chain links TRBV5-1 with TRBJ2-3; the D gene is possibly TRBD2 (5 bases). The germline V gene encodes CDR1 SGHRS and CDR2 YFSETQ. Trimming took off 7 bases at V and 1 base at J, with 19 bases between the two ends. The CDR3 is made up of 16 amino acids. In nucleotides, the CDR3 is TGCGCCAGCGGCACCGGGGAGAACCTTGGCACAGATACGCAGTATTTT. This translates into CASGTGENLGTDTQYF. The whole variable domain, filled in from reference TRBV5-1 and TRBJ2-3, reads KAGVTQTPRYLIKTRGQQVTLSCSPISGHRSVSWYQQTPGQGLQFLFEYFSETQRNKGNFPGRFSGRQFSNSRSEMNVSTLELGDSALYLCASGTGENLGTDTQYFGPGTRLTVL.

This clone was counted only a few times. This chain uses TRBV30 with TRBJ2-1; 12 positions agree with TRBD2. Per germline, CDR1 GTSNPN and CDR2 SVGIG (reference sequence). V dropped 2 bases and J dropped 13; count of bases not matched to a gene: 6. The CDR3 runs 13 residues. CDR3: CAWSSSSGRGQFF. CDR3 DNA: TGTGCCTGGAGTTCCTCTAGCGGGAGGGGCCAGTTCTTC.

The rearrangement joins TRBV6-6 to TRBJ1-1; D gene uncertain. Per germline, CDR1 MNHNY and CDR2 SVGAGI (reference sequence). The CDR3 contains 11 residues. V lost 3 bases and J 10 bases, leaving 9 bases between the germline ends. CDR3 DNA sequence: TGTGCCAGCAGTTATGGGCAGAGAGCTTTCTTT. This gives the protein CASSYGQRAFF.

In DNA form, the CDR3 reads TGTGCCTGGAGCGCTCCTAGCGGTGCGGAGACCCAGTACTTC. Its translation is CAWSAPSGAETQYF. The chain is built from TRBV30 and TRBJ2-5; 7 bases align to TRBD2. The CDR3 is 14 residues long. CDR1 is GTSNPN and CDR2 is SVGIG in the germline V gene (reference sequence). The J segment lost 5 bases and the V segment lost 3 bases, leaving 9 bases of the junction unmatched.

The V gene is TRBV7-3, the J gene TRBJ2-1; D may be TRBD1 (6 bases). Between the trimmed V and J ends, which lost 5 bases and 14 bases, there was a span of 22 bases. The length of the CDR3 is 14 residues. CDR1 SGHTA and CDR2 FQGTGA come from the germline V gene. The CDR3 DNA follows: TGTGCCAGCAGCACCCAATGGGACACGGCCCTAAAGTTCTTC. As protein: CASSTQWDTALKFF. Full variable domain (outside the CDR3, taken from reference TRBV7-3 and TRBJ2-1): GAGVSQTPSNKVTEKGKYVELRCDPISGHTALYWYRQSLGQGPEFLIYFQGTGAADDSGLPNDRFFAVRPEGSVSTLKIQRTERGDSAVYLCASSTQWDTALKFFGPGTRLTVL.

The chain is built from TRBV13 and TRBJ2-5; TRBD2 aligns across 7 bases. After removal of 5 bases from V and 4 bases from J, the junction contained 10 bases not matched to a gene. The CDR3 has 15 residues. Germline CDR1 and CDR2: PRHDT and FYEKMQ (reference sequence). CDR3 sequence: CASSLIAGGVETQYF. The CDR3 nucleotides are TGTGCCAGCAGCCTTATAGCGGGTGGAGTAGAGACCCAGTACTTC.

The chain recombines TRBV5-1 with TRBJ2-1; TRBD2 matches at 11 bases. From germline, CDR1 is SGHRS and CDR2 YFSETQ. This CDR3 contains 16 residues. J lost 6 bases, V lost 5 bases, and 10 bases had no gene match. The CDR3 here is CASRREGLAVPNEQFF. The DNA of the CDR3 is TGCGCCAGCAGGCGAGAGGGACTAGCGGTACCCAATGAGCAGTTCTTC.

In this sample, this clone turned up once. The genes are TRBV7-2 and TRBJ2-3, with 10 bases that match TRBD2. V dropped 1 base and J dropped 2; count of bases not matched to a gene: 3. The CDR3 runs to 16 residues. Germline values: CDR1 SGHTA, CDR2 FQGNSA. CDR3 residues: CASSLEGLAATDTQYF. The CDR3 bases are TGTGCCAGCAGCTTAGAAGGACTAGCGGCCACAGATACGCAGTATTTT. The full variable domain, with the rest looked up from reference TRBV7-2 and TRBJ2-3, is GAGVSQSPSNKVTEKGKDVELRCDPISGHTALYWYRQSLGQGLEFLIYFQGNSAPDKSGLPSDRFSAERTGGSVSTLTIQRTQQEDSAVYLCASSLEGLAATDTQYFGPGTRLTVL.

This clone was recorded only once. The chain uses TRBV24-1 and TRBJ2-6; D is perhaps TRBD2 (6 bases). Germline V gene sequence: CDR1 KGHDR, CDR2 SFDVKD. The CDR3 has 17 residues. Trimming pared 5 bases from V and 0 bases from J, leaving 13 bases between. The CDR3 region has the DNA TGTGCCACCAGTGTAGGAGGGATCCACTCTGGGGCCAACGTCCTGACTTTC. Encoded protein: CATSVGGIHSGANVLTF.

This sequence joins TRBV9 and TRBJ1-6; D is unclear. The length of the CDR3 is 14 residues. V gave up 2 bases and J gave up 6 bases, with 9 bases separating them. CDR1 and CDR2 from the germline V gene are SGDLS and YYNGEE. Written as DNA, the CDR3 is TGTGCCAGCAGCGTTGGACTCGTTAATTCACCCCTCCACTTT. Translation: CASSVGLVNSPLHF.

The chain joins TRBV30 to TRBJ1-2; D perhaps matches TRBD1 (5 bases). The CDR3 spans 11 residues. Trimming removed 7 bases from V and 3 bases from J, with 9 bases in between. Germline V lookup: CDR1 GTSNPN, CDR2 SVGIG (reference sequence). The CDR3 sequence is CALQAYYGYTF. CDR3 DNA sequence: TGTGCCTTACAGGCCTACTATGGCTACACCTTC.

The genes are TRBV11-2 and TRBJ2-1; 9 bases are shared with TRBD2. The V segment lost 0 bases and the J segment 10 bases; nucleotides outside the gene matches: 10. This CDR3 has 16 amino acids. Germline CDR1 reads SGHAT; CDR2 reads FQNNGV. The CDR3 region has the DNA TGTGCCAGCAGCTTAGATCAGTGGACTAGCGCCTTGGAGCAGTTCTTC. Translation: CASSLDQWTSALEQFF.

The rearrangement uses TRBV3-1 (or the pseudogene TRBV3-2) and TRBJ2-7; maybe TRBD2 (6 bases). V dropped 5 bases and J dropped 3 bases, with 8 bases sitting between them. The CDR3 is 12 amino acids. Germline V gives CDR1 LGHDT, CDR2 YNNKEL (reference sequence). The CDR3 coding sequence is TGTGCCAGCAGCTTTAGCGGCTACGAGCAGTACTTC. Translating gives CASSFSGYEQYF.

This clone has just a few counts. This sequence joins TRBV7-2 and TRBJ2-7; 11 bases are shared with TRBD2. The V gene end was trimmed by 0 bases and the J gene end by 5 bases; junction bases not matched to a gene: 3. The CDR3 sequence is 15 residues long. From germline, CDR1 is SGHTA and CDR2 FQGNSA. The CDR3 protein is CASSLARTSGHEQYF. DNA for the CDR3: TGTGCCAGCAGCTTAGCAAGGACTAGCGGGCACGAGCAGTACTTC.

The CDR3 loop reads CASSLYARGTGELFF. CDR3 nucleotides: TGTGCCAGCAGTTTATATGCCAGGGGCACCGGGGAGCTGTTTTTT. The chain uses TRBV27 and TRBJ2-2, with D possibly TRBD1 on 6 matching bases. CDR3 size: 15 residues. CDR1 and CDR2 (germline): MNHEY, SMNVEV (reference sequence). V lost 1 base and J lost 4, with 10 bases in between.

CDR3 sequence reads: CASTTSGTSGTGELFF. The DNA for the CDR3 is TGTGCCAGCACCACCTCCGGGACTAGCGGTACCGGGGAGCTGTTTTTT. The chain employs TRBV7-9 and TRBJ2-2; 11 bases are a match to TRBD2. The V segment lost 7 bases and the J segment 5 bases; nucleotides outside the gene matches: 9. The germline CDR1 and CDR2 sequences are SEHNR and FQNEAQ (reference sequence). CDR3 length: 16 residues. The entire variable domain, with the rest obtained from reference TRBV7-9 and TRBJ2-2, is as follows: DTGVSQNPRHKITKRGQNVTFRCDPISEHNRLYWYRQTLGQGPEFLTYFQNEAQLEKSRLLSDRFSAERPKGSFSTLEIQRTEQGDSAMYLCASTTSGTSGTGELFFGEGSRLTVL.

CDR3: CASSFRTGGYEQYF. The CDR3 DNA is TGTGCCAGCAGCTTCAGGACAGGGGGCTACGAGCAGTACTTC. The chain is built from TRBV11-3 and TRBJ2-7, with TRBD1 identical over 10 bases. From germline, CDR1 is SGHNT and CDR2 YENEEA. This CDR3 is 14 amino acids long. V gave up 3 bases and J gave up 3 bases; unmatched junction bases: 2.

The J gene is TRBJ2-4, the V gene TRBV19, with TRBD2 as a possible D gene (5 bases). Germline-derived CDR1 and CDR2 are LNHDA and SQIVND (reference sequence). The ends were cut back, 2 bases at V and 1 base at J, with 15 bases in the middle. CDR3 length: 17 residues. CDR3 residues: CASSINRGLRAKNIQYF. The CDR3 nucleotides read TGTGCCAGTAGTATAAATCGAGGGCTCAGGGCCAAAAACATTCAGTACTTC.

The V gene is TRBV11-3, the J gene TRBJ1-1; TRBD1 agrees at 9 bases. The ends lost 5 bases at V and 3 bases at J; junction bases unmatched: 7. Germline V gives CDR1 SGHNT, CDR2 YENEEA. CDR3 size: 15 residues. The CDR3 here is CASSPRDREDTEAFF. CDR3 sequence (DNA): TGTGCCAGCAGCCCACGGGACAGGGAAGACACTGAAGCTTTCTTT.

V and J are TRBV7-9 and TRBJ1-6; 8 bases match TRBD1. Trimming removed 7 bases from V and 7 bases from J; junction bases left unmatched: 6. Germline V lookup: CDR1 SEHNR, CDR2 FQNEAQ (reference sequence). The CDR3 is 14 residues long. In DNA form, the CDR3 reads TGTGCCAGCACCGGCGGGACAGGAAATTCACCCCTCCACTTT. Protein sequence: CASTGGTGNSPLHF. The whole variable domain, filled in from reference TRBV7-9 and TRBJ1-6, reads DTGVSQNPRHKITKRGQNVTFRCDPISEHNRLYWYRQTLGQGPEFLTYFQNEAQLEKSRLLSDRFSAERPKGSFSTLEIQRTEQGDSAMYLCASTGGTGNSPLHFGNGTRLTVT.

This chain uses TRBV19 with TRBJ2-6; TRBD1 matches 11 bases. The CDR3 contains 15 residues. J gave up 2 bases and V 6 bases, and 0 bases lay outside the gene matches. Looked up from germline, CDR1 is LNHDA and CDR2 is SQIVND (reference sequence). The CDR3 coding sequence is TGTGCCAGTAGGGACAGGGGGCCTGGGGCCAACGTCCTGACTTTC. Translating gives CASRDRGPGANVLTF.

The chain carries TRBV6-4 and TRBJ2-1; TRBD2 matches 10 bases. Germline trimming cut 9 bases from V and 8 bases from J; bases unmatched to any gene: 19. The germline CDR1 and CDR2 sequences are MRHNA and SNTAGT. The CDR3 contains 17 residues. The CDR3, as DNA: TGTGCCAGTAACCTTTTTCCGGGACTAGCGATATTGGATGAGCAGTTCTTC. This sequence encodes CASNLFPGLAILDEQFF.